This T cell receptor beta chain was sequenced during a study of shared clonotypes between healthy human individuals. Study summary: Used for every donor were three CD4 naive, three CD4 memory, two CD8 naive and one CD8 memory plate.

Study observations and caveats: As a rule, naive subsets had a larger estimated richness than memory subsets. Only blood samples were collected, and tissue repertoires likely differ.

The CDR3 sequence is 15 residues long. Trimming removed 3 bases from V and 9 bases from J, with 20 bases in between. The V gene's germline CDR1 is SNHLY and CDR2 FYNNEI. Measured with immunoSEQ multiplex PCR; TCRdb has only the in-frame clones, and not every one. Of some 360,000 clones detected, more than 60% appear once; the ten largest clones hold roughly 10%. The sample holds a few counts of this clone. No antigen is known for it. Sequencing input: memory CD4+ T cells sorted from blood. Subset meaning: CD45RA-negative fraction. The J gene is TRBJ1-1, the V gene TRBV2; TRBD1 might be the D (5 bases). The source is a man younger than 45 in good health. CDR3 coding DNA: TGTGCCAGCAGTGAGATGGACACCGCTGCGACCAAAGCTTTCTTT. Translated: CASSEMDTAATKAFF.